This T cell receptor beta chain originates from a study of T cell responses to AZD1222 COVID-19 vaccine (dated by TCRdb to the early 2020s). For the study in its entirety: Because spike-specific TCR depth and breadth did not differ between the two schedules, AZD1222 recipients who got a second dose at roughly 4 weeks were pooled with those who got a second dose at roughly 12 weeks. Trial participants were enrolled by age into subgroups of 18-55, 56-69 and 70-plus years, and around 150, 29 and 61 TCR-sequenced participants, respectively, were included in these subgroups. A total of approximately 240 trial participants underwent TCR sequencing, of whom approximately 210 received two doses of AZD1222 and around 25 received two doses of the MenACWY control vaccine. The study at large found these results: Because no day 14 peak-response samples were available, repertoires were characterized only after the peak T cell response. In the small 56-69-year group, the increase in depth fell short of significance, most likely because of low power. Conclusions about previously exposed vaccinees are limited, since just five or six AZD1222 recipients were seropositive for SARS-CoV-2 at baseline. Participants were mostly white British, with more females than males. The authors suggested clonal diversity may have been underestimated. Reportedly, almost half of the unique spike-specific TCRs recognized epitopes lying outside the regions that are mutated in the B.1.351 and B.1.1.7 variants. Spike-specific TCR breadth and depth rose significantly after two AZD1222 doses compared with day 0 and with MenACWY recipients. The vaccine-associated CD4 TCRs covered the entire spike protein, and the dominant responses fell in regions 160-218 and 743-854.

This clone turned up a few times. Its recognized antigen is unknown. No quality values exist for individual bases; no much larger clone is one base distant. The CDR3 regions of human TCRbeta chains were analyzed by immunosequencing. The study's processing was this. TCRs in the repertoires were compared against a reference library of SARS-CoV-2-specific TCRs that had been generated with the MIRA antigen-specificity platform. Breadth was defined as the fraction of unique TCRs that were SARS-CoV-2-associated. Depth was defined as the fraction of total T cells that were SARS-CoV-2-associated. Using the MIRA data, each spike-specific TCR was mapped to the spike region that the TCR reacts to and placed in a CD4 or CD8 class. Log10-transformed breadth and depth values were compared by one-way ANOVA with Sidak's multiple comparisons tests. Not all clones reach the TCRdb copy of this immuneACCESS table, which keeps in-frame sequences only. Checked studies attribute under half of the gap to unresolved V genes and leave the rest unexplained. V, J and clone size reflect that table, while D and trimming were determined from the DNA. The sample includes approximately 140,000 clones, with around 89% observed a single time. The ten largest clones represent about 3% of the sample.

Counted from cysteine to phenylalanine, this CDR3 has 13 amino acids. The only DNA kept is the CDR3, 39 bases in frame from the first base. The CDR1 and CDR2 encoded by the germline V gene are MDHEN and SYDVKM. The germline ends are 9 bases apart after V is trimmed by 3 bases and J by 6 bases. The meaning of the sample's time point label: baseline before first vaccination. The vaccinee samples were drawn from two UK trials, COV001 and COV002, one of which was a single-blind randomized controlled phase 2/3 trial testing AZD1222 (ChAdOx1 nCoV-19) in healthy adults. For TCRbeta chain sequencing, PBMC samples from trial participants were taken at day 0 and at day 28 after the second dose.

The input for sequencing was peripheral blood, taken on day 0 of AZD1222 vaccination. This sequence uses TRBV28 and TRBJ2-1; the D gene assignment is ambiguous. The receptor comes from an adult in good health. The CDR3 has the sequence CASSFTSVNEQFF. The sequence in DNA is TGTGCCAGCAGTTTTACGTCGGTCAATGAGCAGTTCTTC. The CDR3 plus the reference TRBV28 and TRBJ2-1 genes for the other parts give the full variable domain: DVKVTQSSRYLVKRTGEKVFLECVQDMDHENMFWYRQDPGLGLRLIYFSYDVKMKEKGDIPEGYSVSREKKERFSLILESASTNQTSMYLCASSFTSVNEQFFGPGTRLTVL.